What follows are 29 T cell receptor beta chains derived from one specimen sequenced in a study of cytomegalovirus exposure and HLA in healthy donors. This PCR relied on a set of 60 Vbeta primers and 13 Jbeta primers. TCRdb keeps only in-frame clones here, not all; method: immunoSEQ multiplex PCR. This table has about 140,000 clones, 75% appearing once. Sequencing used PBMCs. The source is a man aged 40-55 years in good health and CMV-seronegative.

CDR3 DNA sequence: TGTGCCAGCAGTTTTTTTGCTTTCTGGGACAGGGGGCCAGATACGCAGTATTTT. Its translation is CASSFFAFWDRGPDTQYF. The genes are TRBV27 and TRBJ2-3; 12 bases line up with TRBD1. This CDR3 comprises 18 residues. V was pared by 3 bases and J by 4 bases, with 11 bases of the junction left unmatched. Germline-derived CDR1 and CDR2 are MNHEY and SMNVEV (reference sequence).

The chain links TRBV25-1 to TRBJ1-2; 7 nucleotides match TRBD1. Germline V gene sequence: CDR1 MGHDK, CDR2 SYGVNS. CDR3 size: 14 residues. The J segment lost 5 bases and the V segment lost 3 bases, leaving 6 bases of the junction unmatched. The CDR3 DNA reads TGTGCCAGCAGTGATTGGGCAGGGGGATATGGCTACACCTTC. It translates to CASSDWAGGYGYTF.

The gene calls are TRBV11-1 and TRBJ1-6; TRBD1 might be the D (6 bases). The CDR3 runs to 15 residues. CDR1 is SGHAT, CDR2 FQDESV, per germline (reference sequence). V was shortened by 5 bases and J by 8 bases, with 16 bases between the two germline ends. In nucleotides, the CDR3 is TGTGCCAGCAGCGAAAGACAGGTTCGGTATTCACCCCTCCACTTT. This codes for CASSERQVRYSPLHF. The full variable domain, completed using reference TRBV11-1 and TRBJ1-6, is EAEVAQSPRYKITEKSQAVAFWCDPISGHATLYWYRQILGQGPELLVQFQDESVVDDSQLPKDRFSAERLKGVDSTLKIQPAELGDSAMYLCASSERQVRYSPLHFGNGTRLTVT.

This chain uses TRBV5-4 with TRBJ1-1, with D unresolved. The CDR3 spans 12 residues. V lost 2 bases and J 7 bases, leaving 9 bases between the germline ends. Germline assignment: CDR1 SGHNT and CDR2 YYREEE (reference sequence). CDR3 residues: CASSFRGGEAFF. For the CDR3, the DNA is TGTGCCAGCAGCTTCCGGGGTGGTGAAGCTTTCTTT.

The genes are TRBV5-1 and TRBJ1-6; a possible D gene is TRBD1 (6 bases). V lost 0 bases, J lost 7 bases, and 17 bases lay in between. Germline V gene sequence: CDR1 SGHRS, CDR2 YFSETQ. The CDR3 runs 17 residues. The CDR3 DNA follows: TGCGCCAGCAGCTTGGACAGGGCCTTGCCCAACAATTCACCCCTCCACTTT. Protein: CASSLDRALPNNSPLHF.

This chain joins TRBV7-9 and TRBJ1-6; D may be TRBD1 (5 bases). Germline CDR1 and CDR2: SEHNR and FQNEAQ (reference sequence). The CDR3 runs to 14 residues. The ends were cut back, 4 bases at V and 7 bases at J, with 11 bases in the middle. The chain's CDR3 is CASSSDRENSPLHF. CDR3 DNA sequence: TGTGCCAGCAGCTCAGACAGAGAAAATTCACCCCTCCACTTT.

V and J are TRBV18 and TRBJ2-4; TRBD1 matches 7 bases. This CDR3 is 20 amino acids long. CDR1 and CDR2 (germline): KGHSH, LQKENI. The junction had 14 bases not matched to a gene; V was cut back by 0 bases and J by 0 bases. The CDR3 region has the DNA TGTGCCAGCTCACCACCGCAGGCAGGGGGTCGGGTTCTAGCCAAAAACATTCAGTACTTC. Its protein product is CASSPPQAGGRVLAKNIQYF. Looking up the rest from reference TRBV18 and TRBJ2-4 gives the full variable domain: NAGVMQNPRHLVRRRGQEARLRCSPMKGHSHVYWYRQLPEEGLKFMVYLQKENIIDESGMPKERFSAEFPKEGPSILRIQQVVRGDSAAYFCASSPPQAGGRVLAKNIQYFGAGTRLSVL.

The chain recombines TRBV9 with TRBJ2-2, with 8 bases lining up with TRBD2. Germline V gene sequence: CDR1 SGDLS, CDR2 YYNGEE. The CDR3 covers 16 residues. J gave up 5 bases and V 6 bases, and 12 bases lay outside the gene matches. The CDR3 sequence: CASNWGQGGGTGELFF. The CDR3, as DNA: TGTGCCAGCAACTGGGGGCAGGGCGGGGGGACCGGGGAGCTGTTTTTT.

The chain employs TRBV11-2 and TRBJ1-3, with D hard to call. Trimming removed 5 bases at V and 4 bases at J, with 3 bases between. This CDR3 region has 11 residues. The germline CDR1 and CDR2 sequences are SGHAT and FQNNGV. In nucleotides, the CDR3 is TGTGCCAGCAGCCAAGGAAACACCATATATTTT. Its protein product is CASSQGNTIYF.

Turning to this clone: This CDR3 is also generated by other DNA sequences in the sample. V usage is TRBV11-3 and J usage is TRBJ2-5; D might be TRBD1 (5 bases). The CDR3 spans 13 residues. V was pared by 1 base and J by 2 bases, with 5 bases between. Germline CDR1 reads SGHNT; CDR2 reads YENEEA. CDR3 sequence: CASSLGQQETQYF. As DNA, the CDR3 is TGTGCCAGCAGCTTAGGACAGCAAGAGACCCAGTACTTC.

The V call is TRBV25-1, the J call TRBJ2-3; D gene ambiguous. Looked up from germline, CDR1 is MGHDK and CDR2 is SYGVNS. The V gene lost 3 bases and the J gene lost 4 bases, with 14 bases spanning the gap. The CDR3 runs to 15 residues. CDR3 bases: TGTGCCAGCAGTGATATGAGGCGTGACCCAGATACGCAGTATTTT. Translation: CASSDMRRDPDTQYF.

Only one count was recorded for this clone. The V call is TRBV4-2, the J call TRBJ2-2; D might be TRBD2 (5 bases). V gave up 3 bases and J gave up 1 base, with 6 bases separating them. There are 14 residues in the CDR3. The germline V gene encodes CDR1 LGHNA and CDR2 YNFKEQ. The CDR3 DNA is TGTGCCAGCAGCCAGGGAGAGAACACCGGGGAGCTGTTTTTT. It translates to CASSQGENTGELFF.

The J gene is TRBJ2-7, the V gene TRBV5-1; a possible D gene is TRBD2 (6 bases). The germline gives CDR1 SGHRS, CDR2 YFSETQ. The CDR3 totals 14 residues. V shed 1 base and J shed 3 bases, with 11 bases lying between them. CDR3 in DNA: TGCGCCAGCAGCTTGAGATCGGGGGTCTACGAGCAGTACTTC. Protein sequence: CASSLRSGVYEQYF.

In this sample, this clone turned up a few times. The chain is built from TRBV6-6 and TRBJ1-2, with D hard to call. The germline gives CDR1 MNHNY, CDR2 SVGAGI (reference sequence). The CDR3 runs 10 residues. The germline V and J ends were trimmed by 10 bases and 6 bases, with 9 bases remaining between them. CDR3 residues: CATRRDGYTF. The CDR3 DNA sequence: TGTGCCACACGGAGGGATGGCTACACCTTC.

The sample holds one count of this clone. The chain carries TRBV19 and TRBJ2-7; 7 bases align to TRBD2. Unmatched junction bases numbered 4, after V lost 3 bases and J lost 2 bases. The germline V gene has CDR1 LNHDA and CDR2 SQIVND (reference sequence). This CDR3 spans 14 amino acids. CDR3 in amino acids: CASSMSSGPYEQYF. CDR3 nucleotide sequence: TGTGCCAGTAGTATGTCTAGCGGCCCCTACGAGCAGTACTTC.

The chain employs TRBV6-6 and TRBJ1-2; D might be TRBD1 (5 bases). The V gene's germline CDR1 is MNHNY and CDR2 SVGAGI (reference sequence). V lost 0 bases, J lost 7 bases, and 12 bases lay in between. The CDR3 runs to 14 residues. CDR3 sequence (DNA): TGTGCCAGCAGTTACTCCGAAGGGGTGAGTGGCTACACCTTC. Protein: CASSYSEGVSGYTF.

This chain uses TRBV5-6 with TRBJ2-5, with 7 nucleotides matching TRBD2. Losses at the gene ends were 1 base for V and 4 bases for J; bases not matched to a gene: 7. There are 15 residues in the CDR3. Germline assignment: CDR1 SGHDT and CDR2 YYEEEE. CDR3 sequence (DNA): TGTGCCAGCAGCTTGAATATGGGGGGGGGAGAGACCCAGTACTTC. It codes for CASSLNMGGGETQYF. The whole variable domain, remainder taken from reference TRBV5-6 and TRBJ2-5, is DAGVTQSPTHLIKTRGQQVTLRCSPKSGHDTVSWYQQALGQGPQFIFQYYEEEERQRGNFPDRFSGHQFPNYSSELNVNALLLGDSALYLCASSLNMGGGETQYFGPGTRLLVL.

The chain couples TRBV18 to TRBJ1-5; 7 nucleotides align to TRBD1. Germline-derived CDR1 and CDR2 are KGHSH and LQKENI. The V and J ends lost 2 bases and 4 bases, in that order; junction bases with no gene match: 2. This CDR3 is 14 amino acids long. The CDR3 sequence is CASSPGTANQPQHF. The CDR3 nucleotides are TGTGCCAGCTCACCAGGGACAGCTAATCAGCCCCAGCATTTT.

This clone was seen just once. The chain is built from TRBV7-9 and TRBJ2-1; D possibly corresponds to TRBD2 (6 bases). In germline, CDR1 is SEHNR, CDR2 FQNEAQ (reference sequence). CDR3 size: 13 residues. Trimming took off 3 bases at V and 7 bases at J, with 10 bases between the two ends. DNA for the CDR3: TGTGCCAGCAGCTTCGGGGGAGTTAATGAGCAGTTCTTC. Translated: CASSFGGVNEQFF.

The gene calls are TRBV7-8 and TRBJ2-3; no reliable D call. Germline V gene sequence: CDR1 SGHVS, CDR2 FQNEAQ. This CDR3 has 13 residues. V lost 1 base to trimming and J lost 2 bases, with 4 bases between them. The CDR3 here is CASSLGHTDTQYF. CDR3 nucleotide sequence: TGTGCCAGCAGCTTAGGTCACACAGATACGCAGTATTTT. Variable domain in full (rest from reference TRBV7-8 and TRBJ2-3): GAGVSQSPRYKVAKRGQDVALRCDPISGHVSLFWYQQALGQGPEFLTYFQNEAQLDKSGLPSDRFFAERPEGSVSTLKIQRTQQEDSAVYLCASSLGHTDTQYFGPGTRLTVL.

This clone was picked up a small number of times. The chain recombines TRBV5-1 with TRBJ1-4, with a tentative D call TRBD1 (5 bases). There are 14 residues in the CDR3. Deletions cut 4 bases from V and 5 bases from J, with 12 bases between. In germline, CDR1 is SGHRS, CDR2 YFSETQ. The CDR3 protein is CASSPTALNEKLFF. The CDR3 DNA follows: TGCGCCAGCAGCCCGACAGCCTTGAATGAAAAACTGTTTTTT.

The chain recombines TRBV5-1 with TRBJ2-3; tentative D call: TRBD2 (5 bases). This CDR3 has 15 residues. In germline, CDR1 is SGHRS, CDR2 YFSETQ. Trimming took 0 bases from V and 5 from J, leaving 13 bases between them. This CDR3 reads CASSLGQTGIDTQYF. CDR3 sequence (DNA): TGCGCCAGCAGCTTGGGTCAGACGGGAATAGATACGCAGTATTTT.

The CDR3 sequence is CASSQDRGSSYGYTF. In DNA form, the CDR3 reads TGCGCCAGCAGCCAAGATCGCGGCAGCTCCTATGGCTACACCTTC. V usage is TRBV4-1 and J usage is TRBJ1-2; D is unclear. From germline, CDR1 is MGHRA and CDR2 YSYEKL. Trimming left V 0 bases short and J 4 bases short, with 12 bases between. The CDR3 covers 15 residues.

DNA of the CDR3: TGCGCCAGCAGCCAAGTCCATAGGAACACTGAAGCTTTCTTT. Protein product: CASSQVHRNTEAFF. The chain couples TRBV4-1 to TRBJ1-1; D is undetermined. Looked up from germline, CDR1 is MGHRA and CDR2 is YSYEKL. CDR3 size: 14 residues. V shed 1 base and J shed 1 base, with 7 bases lying between them.

The gene calls are TRBV28 and TRBJ1-6, with 11 positions matching TRBD1. J was trimmed by 7 bases and V by 1 base; bases with no gene match: 6. The CDR3 has 17 residues. Per germline, CDR1 MDHEN and CDR2 SYDVKM. CDR3 coding DNA: TGTGCCAGCAGTTTATACGGACAGGGGGCTAAGAATTCACCCCTCCACTTT. Translated, it gives CASSLYGQGAKNSPLHF.

On this clone: An end of the junction does not agree with germline; a read error may underlie this. The genes are TRBV7-9 and TRBJ1-1; D is ambiguous. The CDR3 is made up of 15 amino acids. Germline V gene data show CDR1 as SEHNR and CDR2 as FQNEAQ (reference sequence). The CDR3: CSSSLQRPSNTEAFF. The DNA of the CDR3 is TGTTCCAGCAGCTTACAGCGACCCTCGAACACTGAAGCTTTCTTT.

This clone came up a few times. V is TRBV6-5 and J is TRBJ2-2; TRBD1 is a possible D gene (6 bases). The ends were cut back, 6 bases at V and 0 bases at J, with 11 bases in the middle. CDR3 size: 15 residues. Germline V gives CDR1 MNHEY, CDR2 SVGAGI. The CDR3 DNA sequence: TGTGCCAGCAGAACAGGGTTGACGAACACCGGGGAGCTGTTTTTT. It translates to CASRTGLTNTGELFF.

This clone was counted a few times. The V call is TRBV7-6, the J call TRBJ1-4, with D possibly TRBD1 on 5 matching bases. V lost 2 bases and J lost 3, with 10 bases in between. Germline lookup yields CDR1 SGHVS and CDR2 FNYEAQ. This CDR3 region has 15 residues. CDR3 sequence (DNA): TGTGCCAGCAGCTTAAGCAGGGCGGCTAATGAAAAACTGTTTTTT. This encodes CASSLSRAANEKLFF. The full variable domain, rest sourced from reference TRBV7-6 and TRBJ1-4, is GAGVSQSPRYKVTKRGQDVALRCDPISGHVSLYWYRQALGQGPEFLTYFNYEAQQDKSGLPNDRFSAERPEGSISTLTIQRTEQRDSAMYRCASSLSRAANEKLFFGSGTQLSVL.

This clone was detected once. CDR3 loop: CASSLARGDYGYTF. The CDR3 DNA sequence: TGTGCCAGCAGCTTAGCGCGGGGGGACTATGGCTACACCTTC. This sequence joins TRBV7-2 and TRBJ1-2; tentatively, D is TRBD1 (5 bases). Between the trimmed V and J ends, which lost 0 bases and 3 bases, there was a span of 8 bases. The CDR3 is made up of 14 amino acids. Germline CDR1 and CDR2: SGHTA and FQGNSA.